The 10 T cell receptor beta chains below all came from one sample that was sequenced in a study of radiotherapy plus CTLA-4 blockade in lung cancer. This table comes from immunoSEQ multiplex PCR, and its TCRdb copy is limited to in-frame clones, with some not included. Of around 100,000 clones in the sample, roughly 86% are singletons; the top ten hold 2.5% to 3.5%. The specimen comprised peripheral blood, sampled from a patient treated with radiotherapy plus ipilimumab. These receptors were taken from a human donor with non-small cell lung cancer that progressed on radiotherapy plus ipilimumab. Some clones in this sample may be carry-over from other donors' samples.

The gene calls are TRBV6-5 and TRBJ2-1; D is unclear. This CDR3 spans 11 amino acids. V gave up 3 bases and J gave up 7 bases, with 4 bases separating them. Per germline, CDR1 MNHEY and CDR2 SVGAGI. DNA for the CDR3: TGTGCCAGCAGTTATGGGAATGAGCAGTTCTTC. Translated: CASSYGNEQFF.

J is TRBJ2-2 and V is TRBV6-1, with D uncertain. The CDR3 contains 13 residues. Germline V gene lookup returns CDR1 MNHNS and CDR2 SASEGT. Trimming took 5 bases from V and 4 from J, leaving 8 bases between them. The CDR3 region has the DNA TGTGCCAGCAGTTGGTCTTTCACCGGGGAGCTGTTTTTT. This gives the protein CASSWSFTGELFF.

Here the CDR3 DNA reads TGTGCCAGCAGTTACTCACAGGAGGATACGCAGTATTTT. This sequence encodes CASSYSQEDTQYF. V gene TRBV6-6 combines with J gene TRBJ2-3; D is perhaps TRBD1 (5 bases). Germline CDR1 and CDR2: MNHNY and SVGAGI (reference sequence). Between the trimmed V and J ends, which lost 0 bases and 6 bases, there was a span of 7 bases. This CDR3 region has 13 residues.

The chain carries TRBV11-2 and TRBJ1-2, with D perhaps TRBD1 (6 bases). V lost 5 bases and J lost 3, with 10 bases in between. The germline V gene encodes CDR1 SGHAT and CDR2 FQNNGV. The CDR3 spans 13 residues. In DNA form, the CDR3 reads TGTGCCAGCAGCCGCGGACAGTACTATGGCTACACCTTC. The encoded protein is CASSRGQYYGYTF.

This clone was seen only once. CDR3 DNA: TGTGCCAGCAGTGATTTAGGGAACACTGAAGCTTTCTTT. Translating gives CASSDLGNTEAFF. The V and J genes are TRBV6-1 and TRBJ1-1; D is ambiguous. Trimming removed 3 bases at V and 1 base at J, with 6 bases between. Germline CDR1 and CDR2: MNHNS and SASEGT. The CDR3 runs to 13 residues.

V and J are TRBV9 and TRBJ1-4, with a weak D call TRBD1 (5 bases). CDR1 SGDLS and CDR2 YYNGEE come from the germline V gene. Trimming shortened V by 5 bases and J by 3 bases, and 11 bases separated the two germline ends. There are 14 residues in the CDR3. This CDR3 reads CASSRQRSNEKLFF. The CDR3 nucleotides are TGTGCCAGCAGTCGACAGAGGTCTAATGAAAAACTGTTTTTT.

CDR3 bases: TGTGCCAGCAGCTCCCCGGGACTAGCGGGGGGCACAGATACGCAGTATTTT. Protein product: CASSSPGLAGGTDTQYF. This chain links TRBV5-6 with TRBJ2-3; 14 nucleotides line up with TRBD2. Per germline, CDR1 SGHDT and CDR2 YYEEEE. V shed 3 bases and J 1 base; nucleotides not matched to a gene: 4. This CDR3 has 17 residues. The full variable domain, in which reference TRBV5-6 and TRBJ2-3 provide the parts outside the CDR3, is DAGVTQSPTHLIKTRGQQVTLRCSPKSGHDTVSWYQQALGQGPQFIFQYYEEEERQRGNFPDRFSGHQFPNYSSELNVNALLLGDSALYLCASSSPGLAGGTDTQYFGPGTRLTVL.

The chain carries TRBV6-5 and TRBJ2-7; D might be TRBD1 (5 bases). V gave up 6 bases and J gave up 1 base, with 10 bases separating them. CDR1 and CDR2 (germline): MNHEY, SVGAGI. This CDR3 region has 13 residues. CDR3 amino acids: CASRFGHSYEQYF. For the CDR3, the DNA is TGTGCCAGCAGATTCGGACATTCCTACGAGCAGTACTTC.

J is TRBJ1-5 and V is TRBV18; D ambiguous. The V end lost 6 bases, the J end lost 7 bases, and 19 bases lay between the germline ends. The germline gives CDR1 KGHSH, CDR2 LQKENI. The CDR3 sequence is 15 residues long. CDR3 protein: CASSLTRESGQPQHF. CDR3 in DNA: TGTGCCAGCTCCCTTACTAGGGAATCGGGACAGCCCCAGCATTTT.

The chain carries TRBV9 and TRBJ1-1; 10 nucleotides match TRBD1. CDR3 size: 14 residues. Germline V lookup: CDR1 SGDLS, CDR2 YYNGEE. V lost 4 bases and J lost 2; bases outside the gene matches: 2. CDR3 in amino acids: CASSRQGANTEAFF. CDR3 sequence (DNA): TGTGCCAGCAGCAGACAGGGGGCAAACACTGAAGCTTTCTTT.